This T cell receptor beta chain was documented in a study of human T cells and chemical hapten exposure. Study in general: Patients' scalps got diphenylcyclopropenone weekly throughout the approximately 23-week study. Application of 0.01% DPC to the upper back was done by patch test, with a reading at 6 days.

The CDR3 is made up of 13 amino acids. J lost 3 bases, V lost 4 bases, and 5 bases had no gene match. Germline assignment: CDR1 DFQATT and CDR2 SNEGSKA (reference sequence). This clonotype turned up a few times. The antigen is undetermined. Indicated time point: pre-sensitization, week 0. Stated treatment: therapeutic diphenylcyclopropenone sensitization with weekly scalp DPC. General study results and limits: Alopecia affected the donors, so their immune response may differ from healthy people's.

It was the library that attached unique molecular identifiers to individual cDNA molecules. TCRdb passed the RACE reads through MiXCR, listing each CDR3 protein once. The sample holds 300,000 to 400,000 distinct CDR3 sequences, less than 6.5% seen once. This sequence joins TRBV20-1 and TRBJ1-2; 7 bases map to TRBD1. The receptor's source is a woman between 50 and 59 years old with alopecia areata. Some clones in this sample may be carry-over from other donors' samples. The starting material was whole blood, obtained in connection with sensitization to the hapten diphenylcyclopropenone (DPC). DNA for the CDR3: TGCAGTGCTACGACAGGGCTGGACTATGGCTACACCTTC. Amino acids: CSATTGLDYGYTF.